The 10 T cell receptor beta chains listed next were all sequenced from one sample in a study of blood T cell repertoires in COVID-19. TCRdb's table, derived via immunoSEQ multiplex PCR, lists solely in-frame clones and lacks some. The sample lists about 33,000 clones; roughly 85% were seen once. The source material was peripheral blood. Source of these receptors: a man older than 75 with active COVID-19.

The rearrangement joins TRBV5-4 to TRBJ2-1; TRBD2 agrees at 9 bases. The germline V gene encodes CDR1 SGHNT and CDR2 YYREEE (reference sequence). With 3 bases clipped from V and 4 bases from J, the junction kept 11 bases outside the gene matches. The CDR3 sequence is 17 residues long. The CDR3 reads CASSSQIGGGAYNEQFF. CDR3 nucleotide sequence: TGTGCCAGCAGCTCCCAAATCGGCGGGGGGGCTTACAATGAGCAGTTCTTC.

J is TRBJ1-2 and V is TRBV5-6; D gene unclear. Germline V gene lookup returns CDR1 SGHDT and CDR2 YYEEEE. Trimming took 0 bases from V and 2 from J, leaving 11 bases between them. The CDR3 length is 15 residues. The DNA of the CDR3 is TGTGCCAGCAGCTTGGTTACAGTCGGCAACTATGGCTACACCTTC. This encodes CASSLVTVGNYGYTF.

CDR3 protein: CASSELVYYEQYF. The CDR3 DNA reads as TGTGCCAGCAGTGAGCTAGTATACTACGAGCAGTACTTC. The chain joins TRBV6-1 to TRBJ2-7, with D hard to call. The CDR3 has 13 amino acids. Germline V lookup: CDR1 MNHNS, CDR2 SASEGT. The ends were cut back, 3 bases at V and 3 bases at J, with 9 bases in the middle.

The V gene is TRBV4-3, the J gene TRBJ2-1; 8 nucleotides align to TRBD1. The germline gives CDR1 LGHNA, CDR2 YSLEER. The length of the CDR3 is 17 residues. The V and J ends lost 0 bases and 4 bases, in that order; junction bases with no gene match: 8. The CDR3 DNA reads as TGCGCCAGCAGCCAAGATCCGCAGGGGGCTCTTTACAATGAGCAGTTCTTC. Translation gives CASSQDPQGALYNEQFF.

V and J are TRBV7-8 and TRBJ2-5; 14 bases are a match to TRBD2. Trimming took 5 bases from V and 5 from J; bases not matched to a gene: 19. The CDR3 contains 20 residues. Looked up from germline, CDR1 is SGHVS and CDR2 is FQNEAQ. This chain's CDR3 is CASSPPIQMTSGGVRETQYF. For the CDR3, the DNA is TGTGCCAGCAGCCCTCCAATCCAAATGACTAGCGGGGGGGTTAGGGAGACCCAGTACTTC.

The chain combines TRBV6-2 or TRBV6-3 with TRBJ2-5; possibly TRBD1 for D (6 bases). V lost 2 bases and J lost 4, with 11 bases in between. The CDR3 sequence is 14 residues long. Germline CDR1 reads MNHEY; CDR2 reads SVGEGT. CDR3 nucleotide sequence: TGTGCCAGCAGTTACGGAGGACAGCCAGAGACCCAGTACTTC. Encoded protein: CASSYGGQPETQYF.

This chain links TRBV27 with TRBJ2-1, with 7 positions matching TRBD2. The CDR3 spans 14 residues. V dropped 0 bases and J dropped 6; count of bases not matched to a gene: 2. The V gene's germline CDR1 is MNHEY and CDR2 SMNVEV (reference sequence). CDR3 sequence reads: CASSLSRLANEQFF. The CDR3 region has the DNA TGTGCCAGCAGTTTATCTCGACTAGCCAATGAGCAGTTCTTC.

This clone has a handful of counts. The J gene is TRBJ1-1, the V gene TRBV6-2 or TRBV6-3; D gene ambiguous. V lost 6 bases and J 5 bases, leaving 13 bases between the germline ends. This CDR3 has 13 amino acids. Germline CDR1 reads MNHEY; CDR2 reads SVGEGT. CDR3 sequence reads: CASSDYMETEAFF. The CDR3 DNA reads TGTGCCAGCAGCGACTATATGGAAACTGAAGCTTTCTTT.

The rearrangement links TRBV15 to TRBJ2-3, with TRBD2 matching 7 bases. CDR1 and CDR2 (germline): LNHNV, YYDKDF (reference sequence). With V trimmed by 5 bases and J by 3 bases, 5 bases remained unmatched. The CDR3 sequence is 14 residues long. CDR3 in amino acids: CATSASRGTDTQYF. CDR3 nucleotide sequence: TGTGCCACCAGCGCATCGCGGGGGACAGATACGCAGTATTTT.

This clone was counted a single time. This sequence joins TRBV19 and TRBJ1-2; TRBD1 aligns across 9 bases. The germline CDR1 and CDR2 sequences are LNHDA and SQIVND (reference sequence). The CDR3 length is 16 residues. Trimming at V came to 6 bases and at J to 4 bases, leaving 12 bases not matched to a gene. CDR3 nucleotide sequence: TGTGCCAGTAGCCCGATAACAGGGGGCGGCGGCTATGGCTACACCTTC. It specifies CASSPITGGGGYGYTF.